Listed below are T cell receptor beta chains from one sample, sequenced in a study of T-cell memory formation after mild COVID-19. From the 5' RACE reads, TCRdb called clonotypes with MiXCR, one entry per CDR3 protein. The table lists about 340,000 distinct CDR3 sequences, around 13% of them singletons, with about a fifth in the top ten. The sequencing input was PBMCs or a T cell subset sorted from them (not recorded which). These receptors came from a man younger than 35 who had mild COVID-19 (a few samples of this study predate the infection). Cell type and time point are not known. The CDR3 runs from the conserved cysteine through the conserved F or W. The D gene is left open where the match is weak. Size is stated for part of the rows, as once, few or many counts, or as a class when the clone is expanded.

>12|few|TRBV6-5|TRBJ1-1|-
TGTGCCAGCAGACAGGGATACACTGAAGCTTTCTTT
CASRQGYTEAFF
>15|-|TRBV6-5|TRBJ1-3|-
TGTGCCAGCAGGGGACGGACCTTTTCTGGAAACACCATATATTTT
CASRGRTFSGNTIYF
>15|few|TRBV24-1|TRBJ2-2|-
TGTGCCACCAGCCGAGGAGAGGATAACACCGGGGAGCTGTTTTTT
CATSRGEDNTGELFF
>16|-|TRBV2|TRBJ1-3|-
TGTGCCAGCAGTGCGTTGAAACAACCCTCTGGAAACACCATATATTTT
CASSALKQPSGNTIYF
>13|-|TRBV28|TRBJ1-2|-
TGTGCCAGCACCAGGACGGAGCTCTATGGCTACACCTTC
CASTRTELYGYTF
>13|many|TRBV7-6|TRBJ2-1|TRBD2
TGTGCCAGCAGGGGGACTAAAAACAATGAGCAGTTCTTC
CASRGTKNNEQFF
>19|-|TRBV7-9|TRBJ2-3|TRBD2
TGTGCCAGCAGCCTCCTACCGGGACTAGCGGGGGGGCCCACAGATACGCAGTATTTT
CASSLLPGLAGGPTDTQYF
>16|-|TRBV10-3|TRBJ2-6|-
TGTGCCATCAGGCGGGGAGGGGGCTCTGGGGCCAACGTCCTGACTTTC
CAIRRGGGSGANVLTF
>16|many|TRBV7-9|TRBJ2-7|-
TGTGCCAGCAGCTTAAACCAAGGCAGGGAGCCCTACGAGCAGTACTTC
CASSLNQGREPYEQYF
>15|many|TRBV14|TRBJ2-2|-
TGTGCCAGCAGCCAAGAATATGGACGGAGCGGGGAGCTGTTTTTT
CASSQEYGRSGELFF
>13|-|TRBV7-2|TRBJ2-7|-
TGTGCCAGCACCAGGGCAGGCGCCTACGAGCAGTACTTC
CASTRAGAYEQYF
>13|many|TRBV25-1|TRBJ2-1|-
TGTGCCAGCAGTGAGGAGTCCTACAATGAGCAGTTCTTC
CASSEESYNEQFF
>14|few|TRBV29-1|TRBJ1-4|-
TGCAGCGTCATACAGGGTATTCGGGACGAAAAACTGTTTTTT
CSVIQGIRDEKLFF
>15|many|TRBV6-1|TRBJ2-5|TRBD1
TGTGCCAGCAGTACCGGGACAGGATACCAAGAGACCCAGTACTTC
CASSTGTGYQETQYF
>14|-|TRBV28|TRBJ1-1|-
TGTGCCAGCAGTTTCCCATCAGGGGCCACTGAAGCTTTCTTT
CASSFPSGATEAFF
>15|few|TRBV20-1|TRBJ2-3|-
TGCAGTGCACCCAGGGCTACAGTCCGAACAGATACGCAGTATTTT
CSAPRATVRTDTQYF
>16|few|TRBV4-3|TRBJ1-6|-
TGCGCCAGCAGCCAAGATTCCGCAGGGGATAATTCACCCCTCCACTTT
CASSQDSAGDNSPLHF
>13|-|TRBV7-9|TRBJ2-1|-
TGTGCCAGCAGCCCGTGGGTCCACAATGAGCAGTTCTTC
CASSPWVHNEQFF
>14|-|TRBV2|TRBJ2-1|TRBD1
TGTGCCAGCAGCCGGGACAGGGAGGTTAATGAGCAGTTCTTC
CASSRDREVNEQFF
>18|-|TRBV3-1|TRBJ2-5|TRBD1
TGTGCCAGCAGCCAAGTTTCCGGGACAGGGTCACTTCAAGAGACCCAGTACTTC
CASSQVSGTGSLQETQYF
>17|-|TRBV20-1|TRBJ2-3|TRBD1
TGCAGTGCTACCGGGACAGGGGGCGGGAGTGGGACAGATACGCAGTATTTT
CSATGTGGGSGTDTQYF
>14|-|TRBV6-6|TRBJ1-1|TRBD1
TGTGCCAGCAGTACCCGGGACAGGAACACTGAAGCTTTCTTT
CASSTRDRNTEAFF
>14|-|TRBV20-1|TRBJ2-4|TRBD2
TGCAGTGCAAAGACTAGCGGGGCCAAAAACATTCAGTACTTC
CSAKTSGAKNIQYF
>16|-|TRBV10-3|TRBJ1-2|-
TGTGCCATCAGTGAGTCGAATGGGGTCCAGGCTCGGGGCTACACCTTC
CAISESNGVQARGYTF
>13|many|TRBV7-9|TRBJ2-5|TRBD1
TGTGCCAGCAGCCAAGGGACAGTAGAGACCCAGTACTTC
CASSQGTVETQYF
>15|many|TRBV20-1|TRBJ2-1|-
TGCAGTGCTAGAGATTCGACAGGCCCCTACAATGAGCAGTTCTTC
CSARDSTGPYNEQFF
>16|few|TRBV7-9|TRBJ1-2|-
TGTGCCAGCAGCTTAGGCATCCCTGGGCAGAGCTATGGCTACACCTTC
CASSLGIPGQSYGYTF
>13|-|TRBV9|TRBJ2-5|-
TGTGCCAGCAGCGTCGGGCCCCCCGGGACCCAGTACTTC
CASSVGPPGTQYF
>14|few|TRBV12-3/TRBV12-4|TRBJ1-2|-
TGTGCCAGCAGTTACTCCGGGACACCATATGGCTACACCTTC
CASSYSGTPYGYTF
>15|many|TRBV20-1|TRBJ2-5|TRBD2
TGCAGTGCTCTCCTAGCGGGGAGCTTCCAAGAGACCCAGTACTTC
CSALLAGSFQETQYF
>17|-|TRBV10-3|TRBJ1-5|-
TGTGCCATCAGTGAGTCGTACAGGCGGATTTCCAATCAGCCCCAGCATTTT
CAISESYRRISNQPQHF
>15|-|TRBV15|TRBJ2-5|-
TGTGCCACCAGCAGAGATCGGGGTATTCAAGAGACCCAGTACTTC
CATSRDRGIQETQYF
>15|-|TRBV7-8|TRBJ1-5|TRBD1
TGTGCCAGCAGCCGGGACAGGTTAGGCAATCAGCCCCAGCATTTT
CASSRDRLGNQPQHF
>15|-|TRBV7-3|TRBJ2-3|TRBD1
TGTGCCAGCAGCTTTGCAGGGGGTGGAGCAGATACGCAGTATTTT
CASSFAGGGADTQYF
>16|few|TRBV7-8|TRBJ2-5|TRBD1
TGTGCCAGCAGCCATGACAGGGGTAGTTACCAAGAGACCCAGTACTTC
CASSHDRGSYQETQYF
>14|-|TRBV27|TRBJ2-3|TRBD2
TGTGCCAGCAGAAAAGCGGGGTTCACAGATACGCAGTATTTT
CASRKAGFTDTQYF
>14|few|TRBV7-2|TRBJ2-7|TRBD1
TGTGCCAGCAGCTCTTTCGGGACAGGGGACGAGCAGTACTTC
CASSSFGTGDEQYF
>14|-|TRBV6-5|TRBJ2-1|TRBD1
TGTGCCAGCAGGCAACAGGGGACCTACAATGAGCAGTTCTTC
CASRQQGTYNEQFF
>11|-|TRBV30|TRBJ1-1|TRBD1
TGTGCCTGGGGGAGGGACAGGGGAACTTTCTTT
CAWGRDRGTFF
>15|-|TRBV10-3|TRBJ2-7|-
TGTGCCATCAGATCTCAGGTCTCGGCGTACTACGAGCAGTACTTC
CAIRSQVSAYYEQYF
>13|few|TRBV5-1|TRBJ1-1|-
TGCGCCAGCAGCTTTAACCAGAACACTGAAGCTTTCTTT
CASSFNQNTEAFF
>14|-|TRBV2|TRBJ2-5|TRBD2
TGTGCCAGCAAGGCTAGCGGGGCTCAAGAGACCCAGTACTTC
CASKASGAQETQYF
>16|few|TRBV9|TRBJ1-1|TRBD1
TGTGCCAGCAGCACAACTTGGACAGGGATGAACACTGAAGCTTTCTTT
CASSTTWTGMNTEAFF
>16|-|TRBV20-1|TRBJ1-5|-
TGCAGTGCACCTACAGCGTCGATTTACGGCAATCAGCCCCAGCATTTT
CSAPTASIYGNQPQHF
>13|few|TRBV5-1|TRBJ2-4|-
TGCGCCAGCAGCTTGGACCTTGGAGACATTCAGTACTTC
CASSLDLGDIQYF
>17|many|TRBV6-5|TRBJ1-4|-
TGTGCCAGCAGTTACTCGAAAATTCCTGGGTCGAATGAAAAACTGTTTTTT
CASSYSKIPGSNEKLFF
>15|-|TRBV9|TRBJ2-1|TRBD2
TGTGCCAGCAGCCCCATGCGGGGGGGCAGTTATGAGCAGTTCTTC
CASSPMRGGSYEQFF
>15|many|TRBV4-3|TRBJ2-7|-
TGCGCCAGCAGCCAAGATCAGGGACTCCCCTACGAGCAGTACTTC
CASSQDQGLPYEQYF
>17|few|TRBV12-3/TRBV12-4|TRBJ2-1|TRBD2
TGTGCCAGCACGAACTTTCCGGGGGGTATAATCTACAATGAGCAGTTCTTC
CASTNFPGGIIYNEQFF